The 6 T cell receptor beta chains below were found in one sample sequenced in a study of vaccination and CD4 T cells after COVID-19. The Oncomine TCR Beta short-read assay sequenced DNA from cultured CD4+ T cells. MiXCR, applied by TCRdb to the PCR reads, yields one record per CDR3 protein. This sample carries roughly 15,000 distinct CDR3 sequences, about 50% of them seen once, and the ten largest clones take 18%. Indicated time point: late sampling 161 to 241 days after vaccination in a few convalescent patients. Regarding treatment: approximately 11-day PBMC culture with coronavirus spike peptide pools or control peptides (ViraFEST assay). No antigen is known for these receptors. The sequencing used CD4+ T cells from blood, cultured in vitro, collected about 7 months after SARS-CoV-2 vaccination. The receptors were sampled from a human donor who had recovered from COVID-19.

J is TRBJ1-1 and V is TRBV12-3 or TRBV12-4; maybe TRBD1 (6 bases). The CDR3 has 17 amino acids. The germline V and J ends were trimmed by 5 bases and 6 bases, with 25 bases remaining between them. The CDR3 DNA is TGTGCCAGCAGTCCACGAGGACAGAGAGGTTATGGGTCTGAAGCTTTCTTT. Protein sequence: CASSPRGQRGYGSEAFF.

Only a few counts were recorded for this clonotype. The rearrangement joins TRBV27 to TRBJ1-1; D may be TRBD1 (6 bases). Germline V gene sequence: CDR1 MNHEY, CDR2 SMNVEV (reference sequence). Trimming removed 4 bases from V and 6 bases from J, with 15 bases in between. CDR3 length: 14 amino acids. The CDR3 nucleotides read TGTGCCAGCAGTTCTCAGGGGAGAGAGGCTGAAGCTTTCTTT. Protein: CASSSQGREAEAFF.

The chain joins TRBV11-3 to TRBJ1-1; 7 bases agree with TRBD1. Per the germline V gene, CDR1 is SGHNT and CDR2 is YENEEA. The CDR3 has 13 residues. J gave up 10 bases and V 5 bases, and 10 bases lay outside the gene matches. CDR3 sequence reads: CASSRGGRVVAFF. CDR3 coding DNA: TGTGCCAGCAGCAGAGGGGGCAGGGTTGTAGCTTTCTTT.

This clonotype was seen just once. As DNA, the CDR3 is TGTGCCAGTAGTATAATTAGCGGATCCTACGAGCAGTACTTC. Translation gives CASSIISGSYEQYF. The chain joins TRBV19 to TRBJ2-7; D is possibly TRBD2 (6 bases). The CDR3 is 14 amino acids. V dropped 2 bases and J dropped 1 base, with 9 bases sitting between them. Germline-derived CDR1 and CDR2 are LNHDA and SQIVND (reference sequence).

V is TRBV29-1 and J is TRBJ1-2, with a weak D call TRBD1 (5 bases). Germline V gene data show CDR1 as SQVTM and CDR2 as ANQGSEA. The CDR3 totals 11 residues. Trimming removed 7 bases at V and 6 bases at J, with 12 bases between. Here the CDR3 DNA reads TGCAGCGGCAAAGAGGGGAATGGCTACACCTTC. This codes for CSGKEGNGYTF. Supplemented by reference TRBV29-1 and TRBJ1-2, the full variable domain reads SAVISQKPSRDICQRGTSLTIQCQVDSQVTMMFWYRQQPGQSLTLIATANQGSEATYESGFVIDKFPISRPNLTFSTLTVSNMSPEDSSIYLCSGKEGNGYTFGSGTRLTVV.

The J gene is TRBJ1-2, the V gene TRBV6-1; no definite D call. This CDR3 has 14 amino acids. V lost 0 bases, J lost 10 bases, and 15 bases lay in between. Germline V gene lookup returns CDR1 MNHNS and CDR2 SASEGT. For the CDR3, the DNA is TGTGCCAGCAGTGAAGCCTGGGGAGTGCAGTCCTACACCTTC. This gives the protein CASSEAWGVQSYTF.